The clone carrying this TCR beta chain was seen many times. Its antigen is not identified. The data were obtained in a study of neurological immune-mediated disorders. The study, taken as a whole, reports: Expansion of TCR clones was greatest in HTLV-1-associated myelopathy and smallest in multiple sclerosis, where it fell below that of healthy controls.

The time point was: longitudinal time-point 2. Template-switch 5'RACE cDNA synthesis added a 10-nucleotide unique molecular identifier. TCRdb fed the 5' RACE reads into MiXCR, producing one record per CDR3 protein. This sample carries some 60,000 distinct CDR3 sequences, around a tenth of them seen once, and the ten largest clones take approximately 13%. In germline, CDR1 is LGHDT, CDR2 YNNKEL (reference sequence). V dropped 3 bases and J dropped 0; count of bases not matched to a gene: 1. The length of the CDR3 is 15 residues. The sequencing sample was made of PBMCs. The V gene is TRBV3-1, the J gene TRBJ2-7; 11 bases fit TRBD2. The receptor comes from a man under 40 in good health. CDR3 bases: TGTGCCAGCAGCCAGACTAGCGGGATCTCCTACGAGCAGTACTTC. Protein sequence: CASSQTSGISYEQYF.